This TCR beta chain appears in the sequencing data of a study of Ad26.COV2.S vaccination and SARS-CoV-2 variants. Overall study: Donor joined the COV1001 Ad26.COV2.S trial arm.

V lost 4 bases to trimming and J lost 1 base, with 14 bases between them. From germline, CDR1 is MNHEY and CDR2 SMNVEV (reference sequence). The CDR3 has 16 amino acids. Using immunoSEQ multiplex PCR, the repertoire was profiled, and TCRdb retains in-frame clones only, with some absent. This table holds around 400,000 clones, approximately 83% found once. Points on this clone: Antigen unknown.

Broader study findings: While placebo recipients had lower spike-specific TCR breadth, vaccine recipients had more. Spike-specific CD8+ and CD4+ T cell responses reportedly showed substantial breadth after vaccination.

Indicated treatment: about 20 received Ad26.COV2.S at low or high dose, single or two shots; several received placebo; per-sample allocation not given. Day 63 following the first vaccine or placebo injection was when the samples were taken. The vaccine antigen was prefusion-stabilized Wuhan SARS-CoV-2 spike. The sequence was obtained from a person between 18 and 65 years old who received the Ad26.COV2.S COVID-19 vaccine or a placebo. The chain joins TRBV27 to TRBJ2-1, with a weak D call TRBD2 (5 bases). This material consisted of peripheral blood, taken in a trial of Ad26.COV2.S vaccine versus placebo. The CDR3, as DNA: TGTGCCAGCAGTTCTTGGACGGGGTTATCCTACAATGAGCAGTTCTTC. Its translation is CASSSWTGLSYNEQFF.